A selection of T cell receptor beta chains follows, all from one sample in a study of OX40 agonist ivuxolimab in advanced cancers. Profiling relied on immunoSEQ multiplex PCR, and the TCRdb table lists in-frame clones only, not all of them. Of about 20,000 clones in the sample, approximately 80% were seen once. The sequencing here drew on CD4+ or CD8+ T cells sorted from blood, taken in a trial of the OX40 agonist ivuxolimab. The receptor source for this set is an adult with an advanced solid tumor such as melanoma, head and neck, liver or kidney cancer. The CDR3 runs from the conserved cysteine through the conserved F or W. D genes are given only for firm matches. Not every row has a clone size; where given, it reads once, few, many or a size class.

clone_size,d_call,j_call,v_call,cdr3_aa,cdr3_nt
.,.,TRBJ1-1,TRBV7-2,CASSLIQGSTEAFF,TGTGCCAGCAGCTTAATTCAGGGGAGCACTGAAGCTTTCTTT
.,.,TRBJ2-7,TRBV11-2,CASSFDRAATYEQYF,TGTGCCAGCAGTTTCGACCGGGCAGCTACCTACGAGCAGTACTTC
.,TRBD1,TRBJ1-4,TRBV6-1,CAVQGVLEKLFF,TGTGCCGTTCAGGGGGTCTTGGAAAAACTGTTTTTT
.,.,TRBJ2-3,TRBV6-1,CASKENTQYF,TGTGCCAGCAAAGAAAATACGCAGTATTTT
few,.,TRBJ1-1,TRBV30,CAWTAANTEAFF,TGTGCCTGGACAGCCGCAAACACTGAAGCTTTCTTT
once,.,TRBJ2-3,TRBV5-1,CASTMGGSGTDTQYF,TGCGCCAGTACCATGGGGGGATCCGGCACAGATACGCAGTATTTT
once,.,TRBJ2-1,TRBV11-3,CASSLTPLGNEQFF,TGTGCCAGCAGCTTGACCCCCTTGGGGAATGAGCAGTTCTTC
once,.,TRBJ2-7,TRBV25-1,CASSELGPSSYEQYF,TGTGCCAGCAGTGAATTGGGGCCAAGCTCCTACGAGCAGTACTTC
.,TRBD1,TRBJ2-5,TRBV5-6,CASSLATGVIKQETQYF,TGTGCCAGCAGCTTGGCGACAGGGGTAATCAAACAAGAGACCCAGTACTTC
.,.,TRBJ1-4,TRBV29-1,CSVEGGEKLFF,TGCAGCGTTGAAGGGGGCGAAAAACTGTTTTTT
.,TRBD1,TRBJ2-1,TRBV29-1,CSAWTGGYEQFF,TGCAGCGCCTGGACAGGGGGCTATGAGCAGTTCTTC
.,TRBD2,TRBJ2-5,TRBV7-2,CASSPWGLASPEETQYF,TGTGCCAGCAGCCCCTGGGGACTAGCGTCCCCCGAAGAGACCCAGTACTTC
.,.,TRBJ2-1,TRBV7-8,CASSLDVAAEQFF,TGTGCCAGCAGCTTAGATGTAGCAGCTGAGCAGTTCTTC
.,.,TRBJ2-1,TRBV5-5,CASSHPGTPNEQFF,TGTGCCAGCAGCCATCCAGGGACCCCCAATGAGCAGTTCTTC
.,.,TRBJ1-5,TRBV4-1,CASSLLTSGRNQPQHF,TGCGCCAGCAGCCTCCTTACGTCAGGGCGCAATCAGCCCCAGCATTTT
.,.,TRBJ2-5,TRBV6-1,CASSVGPQETQYF,TGTGCCAGCAGTGTCGGACCACAAGAGACCCAGTACTTC
.,.,TRBJ2-1,TRBV5-1,CASSLAVYNEQFF,TGCGCCAGCAGCTTGGCCGTATACAATGAGCAGTTCTTC
.,TRBD1,TRBJ1-2,TRBV25-1,CASSDDRGAGYGYTF,TGTGCCAGCAGTGACGACAGGGGAGCGGGCTATGGCTACACCTTC
.,.,TRBJ1-1,TRBV7-2,CASSLVGVHTEAFF,TGTGCCAGCAGCTTAGTGGGGGTACACACTGAAGCTTTCTTT
.,.,TRBJ1-2,TRBV7-2,CASSFARTGANYGYTF,TGTGCCAGCAGCTTCGCCCGGACCGGCGCTAACTATGGCTACACCTTC
.,.,TRBJ2-1,TRBV6-5,CASRERGGNEQFF,TGTGCCAGCAGGGAACGGGGAGGAAATGAGCAGTTCTTC
.,.,TRBJ2-1,TRBV11-3,CASSLQGEQFF,TGTGCCAGCAGTCTTCAGGGTGAGCAGTTCTTC
.,.,TRBJ1-2,TRBV4-2,CASSQEKVVERGYTF,TGTGCCAGCAGCCAAGAAAAGGTGGTAGAGCGTGGCTACACCTTC
.,.,TRBJ1-3,TRBV29-1,CSVEVGSSSGNTIYF,TGCAGCGTTGAAGTCGGGTCCTCCTCTGGAAACACCATATATTTT
.,.,TRBJ2-7,TRBV9,CASSVAGIGQYEQYF,TGTGCCAGCAGCGTAGCGGGAATAGGGCAATACGAGCAGTACTTC
.,.,TRBJ2-2,TRBV9,CASSVGSVTGELFF,TGTGCCAGCAGCGTAGGGTCGGTTACCGGGGAGCTGTTTTTT
.,TRBD1,TRBJ1-2,TRBV19,CASSRTGGFYGYTF,TGTGCCAGTAGTAGGACAGGGGGCTTCTATGGCTACACCTTC
.,.,TRBJ1-5,TRBV15,CATSRERGAFGQPQHF,TGTGCCACCAGCAGAGAGCGGGGGGCCTTTGGTCAGCCCCAGCATTTT
.,.,TRBJ2-1,TRBV27,CASSLRGGSYNEQFF,TGTGCCAGCAGTTTAAGAGGTGGTTCCTACAATGAGCAGTTCTTC
.,.,TRBJ2-1,TRBV19,CASNVGGGDYNEQFF,TGTGCCAGTAATGTCGGGGGCGGGGATTACAATGAGCAGTTCTTC
.,.,TRBJ1-5,TRBV25-1,CASSQGPRQPQHF,TGTGCCAGCAGTCAGGGACCGAGGCAGCCCCAGCATTTT
few,TRBD1,TRBJ1-5,TRBV6-1,CASTRTGRQPQHF,TGTGCCAGCACCCGGACAGGGCGCCAGCCCCAGCATTTT
few,TRBD2,TRBJ2-3,TRBV19,CASSGRTSGGDVWADTQYF,TGTGCCAGTAGTGGAAGAACTAGCGGGGGTGATGTGTGGGCAGATACGCAGTATTTT
.,.,TRBJ1-2,TRBV7-3,CATGAIKRDHYGYTF,TGTGCCACCGGGGCAATAAAGAGGGACCACTATGGCTACACCTTC
.,TRBD2,TRBJ2-2,TRBV29-1,CSVEGRGAGEDTGELFF,TGCAGCGTCGAAGGGAGAGGAGCGGGAGAAGATACCGGGGAGCTGTTTTTT
.,TRBD1,TRBJ1-1,TRBV6-1,CASSLLDRGNTEAFF,TGTGCCAGCAGCCTTCTGGACAGGGGGAACACTGAAGCTTTCTTT
.,.,TRBJ2-5,TRBV29-1,CSVPVGASQETQYF,TGCAGCGTTCCGGTGGGCGCCTCTCAAGAGACCCAGTACTTC
once,.,TRBJ1-1,TRBV7-9,CASSSRGGAAVVRLEAFF,TGTGCCAGCAGCTCCCGAGGGGGGGCTGCGGTTGTCCGTCTTGAAGCTTTCTTT
.,.,TRBJ1-6,TRBV7-2,CASSLTQGSLSPLHF,TGTGCCAGCAGCTTAACTCAGGGGTCCCTTTCACCCCTCCACTTT
.,.,TRBJ2-5,TRBV7-2,CASSLRKTQYF,TGTGCCAGCAGCTTAAGGAAGACCCAGTACTTC